These 29 T cell receptor beta chains came from one sample sequenced in a study of blood T cell repertoires in COVID-19 (dated by TCRdb to 2020 to 2022). Library prep was done by the immunoSEQ multiplex PCR assay. TCRdb holds this immuneACCESS table with in-frame rearrangements only. Some clones are missing; in checked studies, unresolved V genes explain under half, and the rest has no known cause. The sample table shows a few hundred thousand clones, and just under 90% are seen once. The ten most abundant clones make up roughly 6.1% of the sample. Sequencing was done on a sample of peripheral blood. Receptors were obtained from a woman between 50 and 59 years old with COVID-19, enrolled during active disease.

This clone appeared a few times. The V gene is TRBV6-1, the J gene TRBJ1-5, with 8 bases aligning to TRBD1. This CDR3 is built from 14 residues. Germline V gene sequence: CDR1 MNHNS, CDR2 SASEGT. The V gene end was trimmed by 2 bases and the J gene end by 4 bases; junction bases not matched to a gene: 1. CDR3 DNA: TGTGCCAGCAGTGAAAGGGACAGGAATCAGCCCCAGCATTTT. Translation: CASSERDRNQPQHF.

The chain couples TRBV7-9 to TRBJ1-6, with 7 bases that match TRBD1. CDR3 length equals 15 residues. Germline loops: CDR1 SEHNR, CDR2 FQNEAQ (reference sequence). After removal of 4 bases from V and 5 bases from J, the junction contained 5 bases not matched to a gene. The CDR3, as DNA: TGTGCCAGCAGCTCGTCACAGGGGAATAATTCACCCCTCCACTTT. As protein: CASSSSQGNNSPLHF.

The J gene is TRBJ2-1, the V gene TRBV24-1, with 7 nucleotides matching TRBD2. Trimming cost V 3 bases and J 10 bases; bases outside gene matches: 14. Germline V lookup: CDR1 KGHDR, CDR2 SFDVKD. The CDR3 runs to 16 residues. The CDR3: CATSDPSGEVEGEQFF. In DNA, the CDR3 is TGTGCCACCAGTGATCCAAGCGGGGAGGTAGAGGGCGAGCAGTTCTTC.

The chain carries TRBV11-2 and TRBJ2-2; D remains unclear. Looked up from germline, CDR1 is SGHAT and CDR2 is FQNNGV. Trimming took 1 base from V and 7 from J, leaving 10 bases between them. The CDR3 runs 14 residues. Here the CDR3 reads CASSLGFSNGELFF. The CDR3 nucleotides are TGTGCCAGCAGCTTAGGGTTTTCTAACGGGGAGCTGTTTTTT.

The chain links TRBV23-1 to TRBJ2-7; 9 bases align to TRBD1. TRBV23-1 is known as an ORF, though its function is uncertain. J was trimmed by 5 bases and V by 1 base; bases with no gene match: 9. The CDR3 runs 16 residues. This CDR3 is CASSQFAGTGLDEQYF. DNA of the CDR3: TGCGCCAGCAGTCAATTCGCCGGGACAGGGCTCGACGAGCAGTACTTC.

The CDR3 coding sequence is TGTGCCAGCAGCTTGACAGGGGGCTCGGGCGAGCAGTACTTC. Translation gives CASSLTGGSGEQYF. This chain links TRBV11-1 with TRBJ2-7, with 10 bases matching TRBD1. CDR3 length: 14 residues. Per the germline V gene, CDR1 is SGHAT and CDR2 is FQDESV (reference sequence). Trimming took 3 bases from V and 6 from J; bases not matched to a gene: 5.

The CDR3 sequence is CASNSAGTSGGYGELFF. CDR3 sequence (DNA): TGCGCCAGCAACTCCGCCGGGACTAGCGGGGGGTACGGGGAGCTGTTTTTT. The chain joins TRBV5-1 to TRBJ2-2, with 15 bases matching TRBD2. Per germline, CDR1 SGHRS and CDR2 YFSETQ. J gave up 7 bases and V 6 bases, and 10 bases lay outside the gene matches. CDR3 length equals 17 residues.

The chain employs TRBV10-3 and TRBJ1-1; 7 bases line up with TRBD1. The CDR3 sequence is 13 residues long. Germline V gene data show CDR1 as ENHRY and CDR2 as SYGVKD. The junction had 5 bases not matched to a gene; V was cut back by 6 bases and J by 4 bases. CDR3 protein: CAIRDGTVTEAFF. For the CDR3, the DNA is TGTGCCATCAGAGACGGGACAGTCACTGAAGCTTTCTTT.

This chain joins TRBV7-9 and TRBJ1-1; 7 bases agree with TRBD1. Germline assignment: CDR1 SEHNR and CDR2 FQNEAQ (reference sequence). This CDR3 comprises 14 residues. V dropped 6 bases and J dropped 7; count of bases not matched to a gene: 11. CDR3 sequence: CASSIQGYGDEAFF. As DNA, the CDR3 is TGTGCCAGCAGTATACAGGGGTATGGCGATGAAGCTTTCTTT.

The chain joins TRBV5-1 to TRBJ1-4; D remains ambiguous. Germline CDR1 reads SGHRS; CDR2 reads YFSETQ. This CDR3 region has 16 residues. With 2 bases removed from V and 3 bases from J, the gap between germline ends came to 14 bases. As DNA, the CDR3 is TGCGCCAGCAGCTTCGGGATGGGGTCCGCTAATGAAAAACTGTTTTTT. Amino acids: CASSFGMGSANEKLFF.

The J gene is TRBJ2-1, the V gene TRBV7-3, with D possibly matching TRBD1 (6 bases). The V gene lost 2 bases and the J gene lost 1 base, with 9 bases spanning the gap. The germline V gene has CDR1 SGHTA and CDR2 FQGTGA. The CDR3 sequence is 15 residues long. The CDR3 loop is CASSLGQGSYNEQFF. CDR3 in DNA: TGTGCCAGCAGCTTAGGGCAGGGGTCCTACAATGAGCAGTTCTTC.

The V call is TRBV12-3 or TRBV12-4, the J call TRBJ1-1, with 7 bases that match TRBD1. The CDR3 is made up of 13 amino acids. The V and J ends lost 6 bases and 4 bases, in that order; junction bases with no gene match: 5. In nucleotides, the CDR3 is TGTGCCAGCAGGGCAACAGGGGTCACTGAAGCTTTCTTT. Its protein product is CASRATGVTEAFF.

V usage is TRBV2 and J usage is TRBJ1-4; 7 positions agree with TRBD1. Per germline, CDR1 SNHLY and CDR2 FYNNEI. The CDR3 runs to 14 residues. V gave up 5 bases and J gave up 4 bases; unmatched junction bases: 4. The CDR3 region has the DNA TGTGCCAGCAGTCAACAGGGGATTAATGAAAAACTGTTTTTT. Amino acids: CASSQQGINEKLFF. Full variable domain (missing parts from reference TRBV2 and TRBJ1-4): EPEVTQTPSHQVTQMGQEVILRCVPISNHLYFYWYRQILGQKVEFLVSFYNNEISEKSEIFDDQFSVERPDGSNFTLKIRSTKLEDSAMYFCASSQQGINEKLFFGSGTQLSVL.

This clone has more than one count but fewer than ten. The chain recombines TRBV29-1 with TRBJ1-5, with D perhaps matching TRBD1 (6 bases). This CDR3 contains 13 residues. Per germline, CDR1 SQVTM and CDR2 ANQGSEA. The V end lost 5 bases, the J end lost 5 bases, and 13 bases lay between the germline ends. CDR3 protein: CSVLTGRDQPQHF. The CDR3 DNA sequence: TGCAGCGTTTTGACAGGCCGGGATCAGCCCCAGCATTTT.

Note on this clone: The same CDR3 arises from other DNA sequences in this sample as well. V and J are TRBV6-5 and TRBJ2-2; 8 bases map to TRBD1. This CDR3 comprises 15 residues. V lost 2 bases and J lost 5; bases outside the gene matches: 4. Per germline, CDR1 MNHEY and CDR2 SVGAGI. The CDR3 sequence is CASSYDRGRTGELFF. The DNA for the CDR3 is TGTGCCAGCAGTTACGACAGGGGTCGGACCGGGGAGCTGTTTTTT.

The chain is built from TRBV30 and TRBJ1-1; 8 positions agree with TRBD1. Germline V gene sequence: CDR1 GTSNPN, CDR2 SVGIG (reference sequence). The J segment lost 3 bases and the V segment lost 1 base, leaving 7 bases of the junction unmatched. The CDR3 consists of 15 residues. The CDR3 reads CAWSARTGIYTEAFF. The DNA of the CDR3 is TGTGCCTGGAGTGCCAGGACAGGGATATACACTGAAGCTTTCTTT.

The rearrangement joins TRBV9 to TRBJ1-3; D gene ambiguous. V was clipped by 4 bases and J by 0 bases, with 2 bases between them. The CDR3 runs to 12 residues. CDR1 SGDLS and CDR2 YYNGEE come from the germline V gene. CDR3 sequence reads: CASSYSGNTIYF. The CDR3 DNA is TGTGCCAGCAGCTACTCTGGAAACACCATATATTTT.

This clone has more than one count but fewer than ten. The J gene is TRBJ1-1, the V gene TRBV7-9, with D hard to call. Germline lookup yields CDR1 SEHNR and CDR2 FQNEAQ (reference sequence). Trimming shortened V by 5 bases and J by 9 bases, and 10 bases separated the two germline ends. The CDR3 runs 11 residues. In DNA form, the CDR3 reads TGTGCCAGCAGCCTCAAGCGCCAAGCTTTCTTT. Amino acid sequence: CASSLKRQAFF.

V and J are TRBV7-9 and TRBJ2-7; the match to TRBD2 covers 8 bases. This CDR3 is 16 amino acids long. Germline CDR1 SEHNR, CDR2 FQNEAQ (reference sequence). V shed 1 base, J shed 0 bases, and the junction held 5 bases outside the gene matches. CDR3 sequence reads: CASSLVAGFYSYEQYF. In DNA, the CDR3 is TGTGCCAGCAGCTTAGTAGCGGGGTTCTACTCCTACGAGCAGTACTTC.

DNA of the CDR3: TGTGCCAGCAGCTTAGGAAACAGGGGTGAAGCTTTCTTT. Amino acid sequence: CASSLGNRGEAFF. J is TRBJ1-1 and V is TRBV7-6, with 7 bases fitting TRBD1. The V and J ends lost 1 base and 7 bases, in that order; junction bases with no gene match: 3. This CDR3 spans 13 amino acids. Germline CDR1 SGHVS, CDR2 FNYEAQ.

CDR3 loop: CATSDLMAGASGEQFF. In nucleotides, the CDR3 is TGTGCCACCAGTGATTTGATGGCGGGAGCTTCCGGTGAGCAGTTCTTC. V is TRBV24-1 and J is TRBJ2-1, with TRBD2 matching over 7 bases. This CDR3 comprises 16 residues. Germline CDR1 KGHDR, CDR2 SFDVKD. V lost 0 bases, J lost 9 bases, and 10 bases stayed unmatched.

The chain is built from TRBV5-1 and TRBJ2-7, with a possible D match to TRBD2 (5 bases). V was cut by 4 bases and J by 1 base, with 12 bases left in between. CDR1 and CDR2 (germline): SGHRS, YFSETQ. There are 14 residues in the CDR3. The CDR3, as DNA: TGCGCCAGCAGCCCCGTTCCGGGGTCCTACGAGCAGTACTTC. It encodes CASSPVPGSYEQYF. Full variable domain (outside the CDR3, taken from reference TRBV5-1 and TRBJ2-7): KAGVTQTPRYLIKTRGQQVTLSCSPISGHRSVSWYQQTPGQGLQFLFEYFSETQRNKGNFPGRFSGRQFSNSRSEMNVSTLELGDSALYLCASSPVPGSYEQYFGPGTRLTVT.

The chain carries TRBV6-4 and TRBJ2-3, with 11 bases lining up with TRBD2. The CDR3 runs to 15 residues. Germline CDR1 and CDR2: MRHNA and SNTAGT. V lost 2 bases and J lost 4; bases outside the gene matches: 2. The CDR3 nucleotides read TGTGCCAGCAGTGACGCTAGCGGGAGGCCAGATACGCAGTATTTT. Translating it yields CASSDASGRPDTQYF.

The chain joins TRBV5-5 to TRBJ2-1, with D tentatively TRBD2 (6 bases). Germline V gives CDR1 SGHKS, CDR2 YYEKEE (reference sequence). V lost 4 bases and J lost 0, with 14 bases in between. This CDR3 comprises 16 residues. The CDR3 loop reads CASSRGGSGSYNEQFF. The CDR3 nucleotides are TGTGCCAGCAGCCGCGGAGGGTCGGGCTCCTACAATGAGCAGTTCTTC.

The gene calls are TRBV4-3 and TRBJ1-5; D is perhaps TRBD1 (5 bases). V was pared by 0 bases and J by 9 bases, with 12 bases between. The V gene's germline CDR1 is LGHNA and CDR2 YSLEER. The CDR3 covers 14 residues. The CDR3 region has the DNA TGCGCCAGCAGCCAAGAAGGCGGGGGGTGGCCCCAGCATTTT. Encoded protein: CASSQEGGGWPQHF.

V gene TRBV6-5 combines with J gene TRBJ1-1; no reliable D call. Trimming removed 4 bases at V and 0 bases at J, with 6 bases between. Germline V gene lookup returns CDR1 MNHEY and CDR2 SVGAGI. CDR3 length: 13 amino acids. For the CDR3, the DNA is TGTGCCAGCAGTTTTTATCTGAACACTGAAGCTTTCTTT. This gives the protein CASSFYLNTEAFF.

The rearrangement uses TRBV19 and TRBJ2-7; a possible D gene is TRBD2 (6 bases). Germline V gives CDR1 LNHDA, CDR2 SQIVND (reference sequence). This CDR3 comprises 14 residues. V shed 3 bases and J shed 6 bases, with 15 bases lying between them. The CDR3 DNA reads as TGTGCCAGTAGTATCTCCGGGAGTCTTTCCGAGCAGTACTTC. Its protein is CASSISGSLSEQYF.

The chain uses TRBV5-4 and TRBJ2-5; D may be TRBD2 (6 bases). CDR1 and CDR2 from the germline V gene are SGHNT and YYREEE (reference sequence). Trimming shortened V by 3 bases and J by 9 bases, and 15 bases separated the two germline ends. The CDR3 contains 13 residues. The CDR3 bases are TGTGCCAGCAGCTGGTGGGACTCTCGGGCCCAGTACTTC. It is translated as CASSWWDSRAQYF.

This clone was seen a single time. The chain employs TRBV7-2 and TRBJ1-1, with unresolved D. The CDR3 is 13 residues long. V was trimmed by 5 bases and J by 4 bases, leaving 11 bases between them. The germline CDR1 and CDR2 sequences are SGHTA and FQGNSA. The CDR3 sequence: CASSRTAATEAFF. The DNA for the CDR3 is TGTGCCAGCAGCCGAACAGCTGCCACTGAAGCTTTCTTT.